These T cell receptor beta chains were read from a single sample in a study of persistence of HIV-infected CD4 T cells. Sequencing used immunoSEQ multiplex PCR; TCRdb keeps in-frame clones, though not all of them. The sample has tens of thousands of clones; 88% are singletons. Antigen specificity for these receptors is unknown. The starting material was CD4+ T cells sorted from PBMCs after roughly 20-hour stimulation, obtained from a patient who received antiretroviral therapy. These receptors were obtained from an adult woman with HIV who was CMV-seropositive. Each CDR3 is given with its conserved first and last residue. The order of the fields is V gene, clone size, D gene, J gene, CDR3 protein, CDR3 DNA. A D gene is named only where the DNA matches it firmly. Some rows mark clone size as missing; the rest say once, few, many or name a class of expanded clone.

V: TRBV30; size: NA; D: NA; J: TRBJ2-2; CDR3: CAWDWESLNTGELFF; DNA: TGTGCCTGGGATTGGGAATCCCTTAACACCGGGGAGCTGTTTTTT
V: TRBV19; size: once; D: NA; J: TRBJ1-5; CDR3: CASSIGMLGARNQPQHF; DNA: TGTGCCAGTAGTATTGGGATGTTGGGGGCGCGTAATCAGCCCCAGCATTTT
V: TRBV2; size: NA; D: NA; J: TRBJ1-4; CDR3: CASRDLTPTNEKLFF; DNA: TGTGCCAGCAGGGACCTGACACCAACTAATGAAAAACTGTTTTTT
V: TRBV3-1/TRBV3-2; size: NA; D: NA; J: TRBJ2-1; CDR3: CASSQLWGPSSYNEQFF; DNA: TGTGCCAGCAGCCAACTTTGGGGGCCAAGCTCCTACAATGAGCAGTTCTTC
V: TRBV3-1/TRBV3-2; size: NA; D: NA; J: TRBJ1-2; CDR3: CASSQDIGGAGGYTF; DNA: TGTGCCAGCAGCCAAGATATCGGGGGCGCGGGGGGCTACACCTTC
V: TRBV5-5; size: NA; D: NA; J: TRBJ2-3; CDR3: CASSFFAGDTQYF; DNA: TGTGCCAGCAGCTTCTTTGCGGGAGATACGCAGTATTTT
V: TRBV4-2; size: few; D: TRBD1; J: TRBJ1-2; CDR3: CASSQPGQGAVGYTF; DNA: TGTGCCAGCAGCCAGCCGGGACAGGGGGCGGTTGGCTACACCTTC
V: TRBV2; size: NA; D: NA; J: TRBJ1-3; CDR3: CASSLRGNTIYF; DNA: TGTGCCAGCAGTCTCAGGGGAAACACCATATATTTT
V: TRBV28; size: NA; D: TRBD2; J: TRBJ2-2; CDR3: CASTPGGGEAGELFF; DNA: TGTGCCAGCACCCCGGGAGGAGGGGAGGCCGGGGAGCTGTTTTTT
V: TRBV18; size: NA; D: TRBD1; J: TRBJ1-5; CDR3: CASSPGTAQAQPQHF; DNA: TGTGCCAGCTCACCCGGGACAGCGCAAGCGCAGCCCCAGCATTTT
V: TRBV5-1; size: NA; D: NA; J: TRBJ2-4; CDR3: CASSSQGGIQYF; DNA: TGCGCCAGCAGCTCCCAGGGAGGCATTCAGTACTTC
V: TRBV7-6; size: NA; D: TRBD1; J: TRBJ2-1; CDR3: CASSTRTRDRVGEQFF; DNA: TGTGCCAGCAGCACCCGGACCAGGGACAGGGTTGGTGAGCAGTTCTTC
V: TRBV3-1/TRBV3-2; size: NA; D: NA; J: TRBJ1-2; CDR3: CASSQDPGSYGYTF; DNA: TGTGCCAGCAGCCAAGACCCGGGGAGCTATGGCTACACCTTC
V: TRBV27; size: NA; D: NA; J: TRBJ1-6; CDR3: CASSFAGVSGNSPLHF; DNA: TGTGCCAGCAGTTTCGCTGGTGTTTCGGGTAATTCACCCCTCCACTTT
V: TRBV30; size: once; D: NA; J: TRBJ1-5; CDR3: CAWSVQEPLSNQPQHF; DNA: TGTGCCTGGAGTGTACAGGAGCCCTTGAGCAATCAGCCCCAGCATTTT
V: TRBV5-1; size: NA; D: NA; J: TRBJ2-3; CDR3: CASSNEADTQYF; DNA: TGCGCCAGCAGCAACGAGGCAGATACGCAGTATTTT
V: TRBV30; size: NA; D: NA; J: TRBJ2-7; CDR3: CAWSRIANYEQYF; DNA: TGTGCCTGGAGTAGGATTGCTAACTACGAGCAGTACTTC
V: TRBV28; size: NA; D: TRBD1; J: TRBJ2-7; CDR3: CASRINRGHEQYF; DNA: TGTGCCAGCAGAATAAACAGGGGGCACGAGCAGTACTTC
V: TRBV27; size: few; D: NA; J: TRBJ1-2; CDR3: CASSFSQSSRDGYTF; DNA: TGTGCCAGCAGCTTCAGTCAGAGCTCCCGGGATGGCTACACCTTC
V: TRBV11-2; size: NA; D: NA; J: TRBJ2-5; CDR3: CASSSNPYREQETQYF; DNA: TGTGCCAGCAGCTCAAACCCCTACAGGGAGCAAGAGACCCAGTACTTC
V: TRBV21-1; size: NA; D: NA; J: TRBJ2-6; CDR3: CASSTRQGASSGANVLTF; DNA: TGTGCCAGCAGCACTAGACAGGGGGCTTCCTCTGGGGCCAACGTCCTGACTTTC
V: TRBV2; size: NA; D: TRBD2; J: TRBJ2-3; CDR3: CASSEVAGGRDTQYF; DNA: TGTGCCAGCAGTGAGGTTGCGGGGGGGCGGGATACGCAGTATTTT
V: TRBV6-1; size: few; D: NA; J: TRBJ2-3; CDR3: CASSVERGLGTDTQYF; DNA: TGTGCCAGCAGTGTAGAACGGGGGCTTGGCACAGATACGCAGTATTTT
V: TRBV5-1; size: NA; D: NA; J: TRBJ1-6; CDR3: CASREGNNSPLHF; DNA: TGCGCCAGCAGAGAGGGAAATAATTCACCCCTCCACTTT
V: TRBV5-1; size: NA; D: NA; J: TRBJ2-1; CDR3: CASSLIGTMGFNEQFF; DNA: TGCGCCAGCAGCTTGATCGGAACAATGGGATTCAATGAGCAGTTCTTC
V: TRBV3-1/TRBV3-2; size: NA; D: NA; J: TRBJ2-7; CDR3: CASSQDASHFGPGMCF; DNA: NA
V: TRBV6-6; size: few; D: NA; J: TRBJ1-1; CDR3: CASTEEVTEAFF; DNA: TGTGCCAGCACCGAAGAGGTAACTGAAGCTTTCTTT
V: TRBV30; size: NA; D: TRBD1; J: TRBJ2-2; CDR3: CAWSGTGGVGELFF; DNA: TGTGCCTGGTCCGGGACAGGGGGGGTCGGGGAGCTGTTTTTT